These 14 T cell receptor beta chains were sequenced from one sample in a study of cytomegalovirus exposure and HLA in healthy donors. PCR employed 60 Vbeta and 13 Jbeta primers. The repertoire was sequenced with immunoSEQ multiplex PCR; TCRdb's copy has only in-frame clones and lacks some. This table holds 38,000 or so clones. Material: PBMCs. Source of these receptors: a man aged 35 to 55 in good health and CMV-seropositive.

The genes are TRBV27 and TRBJ2-5; a weak D match, TRBD1 (5 bases). V was shortened by 4 bases and J by 3 bases, with 15 bases between the two germline ends. The CDR3 is 15 amino acids. Germline V CDR1 and CDR2: MNHEY, SMNVEV (reference sequence). The CDR3 coding sequence is TGTGCCAGCAGTTCCCGACCGACAGCTGAAGAGACCCAGTACTTC. It translates to CASSSRPTAEETQYF.

The V gene is TRBV6-6, the J gene TRBJ1-5, with D possibly TRBD1 on 5 matching bases. Per the germline V gene, CDR1 is MNHNY and CDR2 is SVGAGI (reference sequence). The CDR3 runs 14 residues. Between the trimmed V and J ends, which lost 6 bases and 4 bases, there was a span of 13 bases. The CDR3 DNA sequence: TGTGCCAGCAGGTCCGGGACTGCGAATCAGCCCCAGCATTTT. Its protein product is CASRSGTANQPQHF.

V is TRBV30 and J is TRBJ2-7; TRBD2 aligns across 12 bases. Trimming at V came to 4 bases and at J to 3 bases, leaving 10 bases not matched to a gene. CDR1 is GTSNPN, CDR2 SVGIG, per germline (reference sequence). The CDR3 consists of 16 residues. CDR3 residues: CAWTLGLAGSLYEQYF. The DNA of the CDR3 is TGTGCCTGGACCCTAGGACTAGCGGGGTCTCTCTACGAGCAGTACTTC.

The rearrangement joins TRBV4-2 to TRBJ2-2, with TRBD2 matching 8 bases. V shed 3 bases and J 2 bases; nucleotides not matched to a gene: 5. The germline V gene encodes CDR1 LGHNA and CDR2 YNFKEQ. This CDR3 has 16 amino acids. The CDR3, as DNA: TGTGCCAGCAGCCACTCGACTAGCGATAACACCGGGGAGCTGTTTTTT. Its translation is CASSHSTSDNTGELFF.

The V call is TRBV6-1, the J call TRBJ2-7, with 9 bases fitting TRBD1. Germline CDR1 reads MNHNS; CDR2 reads SASEGT. This CDR3 has 15 amino acids. V was clipped by 6 bases and J by 5 bases; unmatched bases: 11. In nucleotides, the CDR3 is TGTGCCAGCAGAACTTCCGGGACAGGGATCCACGAGCAGTACTTC. Translated, it gives CASRTSGTGIHEQYF.

The V gene is TRBV5-6, the J gene TRBJ1-4; 7 nucleotides align to TRBD1. Germline CDR1 reads SGHDT; CDR2 reads YYEEEE. With V trimmed by 3 bases and J by 8 bases, 16 bases remained unmatched. The length of the CDR3 is 17 residues. The CDR3 protein is CASSWDPRGGKKEKLFF. CDR3 nucleotide sequence: TGTGCCAGCAGCTGGGACCCTCGAGGGGGCAAGAAGGAAAAACTGTTTTTT.

The chain recombines TRBV30 with TRBJ2-7; D is perhaps TRBD2 (5 bases). V lost 3 bases and J lost 4, with 19 bases in between. This CDR3 is 15 amino acids long. Germline lookup yields CDR1 GTSNPN and CDR2 SVGIG (reference sequence). The CDR3 DNA follows: TGTGCCTGGAGCCCCGGTCCGGGGAAAATTTACGAGCAGTACTTC. It specifies CAWSPGPGKIYEQYF.

The chain recombines TRBV25-1 with TRBJ1-2, with D possibly matching TRBD1 (5 bases). This CDR3 is built from 13 residues. The germline CDR1 and CDR2 sequences are MGHDK and SYGVNS. V was pared by 5 bases and J by 3 bases, with 10 bases between. CDR3 nucleotides: TGTGCCAGCAGTCGGGGGGGGGACTATGGCTACACCTTC. Residues: CASSRGGDYGYTF.

This chain uses TRBV30 with TRBJ2-7, with TRBD1 matching 7 bases. J was trimmed by 0 bases and V by 0 bases; bases with no gene match: 8. The V gene's germline CDR1 is GTSNPN and CDR2 SVGIG (reference sequence). The CDR3 consists of 16 residues. CDR3 DNA: TGTGCCTGGAGTGTACGAGGACAGGTTTACTCCTACGAGCAGTACTTC. Translated: CAWSVRGQVYSYEQYF.

CDR3 in DNA: TGTGCCAGCAGCTTAACCCAGGGGAAGGGGACCGGGGAGCTGTTTTTT. Encoded protein: CASSLTQGKGTGELFF. V gene TRBV7-3 combines with J gene TRBJ2-2; perhaps TRBD1 as D (6 bases). Germline loops: CDR1 SGHTA, CDR2 FQGTGA. This CDR3 region has 16 residues. With 0 bases removed from V and 5 bases from J, the gap between germline ends came to 13 bases.

The chain couples TRBV7-2 to TRBJ1-4; 8 nucleotides line up with TRBD1. Trimming took 4 bases from V and 4 from J; bases not matched to a gene: 2. From germline, CDR1 is SGHTA and CDR2 FQGNSA. The CDR3 runs 14 residues. DNA for the CDR3: TGTGCCAGCAGCTCAGGGGGCGGTAATGAAAAACTGTTTTTT. This encodes CASSSGGGNEKLFF.

The J gene is TRBJ2-7, the V gene TRBV7-2; TRBD2 is a possible D gene (6 bases). Trimming removed 1 base from V and 5 bases from J, with 9 bases in between. This CDR3 spans 13 amino acids. Germline-derived CDR1 and CDR2 are SGHTA and FQGNSA. The CDR3 loop reads CASSLVGGDEQYF. In DNA, the CDR3 is TGTGCCAGCAGCTTAGTCGGCGGGGACGAGCAGTACTTC.

CDR3: CASSQEGGNTEAFF. CDR3 in DNA: TGCGCCAGCAGCCAAGAGGGGGGGAACACTGAAGCTTTCTTT. V usage is TRBV4-1 and J usage is TRBJ1-1; TRBD1 is a possible D gene (5 bases). The germline gives CDR1 MGHRA, CDR2 YSYEKL. V lost 0 bases to trimming and J lost 1 base, with 6 bases between them. CDR3 length equals 14 residues.

The chain employs TRBV19 and TRBJ1-1, with a weak D call TRBD1 (5 bases). Germline loops: CDR1 LNHDA, CDR2 SQIVND (reference sequence). V lost 5 bases, J lost 0 bases, and 10 bases lay in between. This CDR3 contains 14 residues. CDR3 loop: CASSLPTVNTEAFF. In DNA, the CDR3 is TGTGCCAGTAGTCTCCCGACAGTGAACACTGAAGCTTTCTTT.